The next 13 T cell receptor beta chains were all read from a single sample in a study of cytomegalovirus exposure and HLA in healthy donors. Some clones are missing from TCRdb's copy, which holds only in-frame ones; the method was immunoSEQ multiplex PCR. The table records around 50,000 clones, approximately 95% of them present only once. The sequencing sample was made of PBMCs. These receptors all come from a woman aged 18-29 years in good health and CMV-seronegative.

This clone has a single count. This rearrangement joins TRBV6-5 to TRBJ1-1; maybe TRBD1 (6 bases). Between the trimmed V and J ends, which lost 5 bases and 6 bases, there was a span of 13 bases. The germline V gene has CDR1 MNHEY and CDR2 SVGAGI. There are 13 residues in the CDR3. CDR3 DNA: TGTGCCAGCAGTCTAGACAGGACCGCTGAAGCTTTCTTT. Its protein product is CASSLDRTAEAFF.

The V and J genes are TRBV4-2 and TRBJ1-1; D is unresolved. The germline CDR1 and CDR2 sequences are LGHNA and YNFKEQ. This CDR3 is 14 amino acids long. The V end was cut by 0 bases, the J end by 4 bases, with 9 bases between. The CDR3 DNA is TGTGCCAGCAGCCAAGAGGCCGGGATCACTGAAGCTTTCTTT. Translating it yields CASSQEAGITEAFF.

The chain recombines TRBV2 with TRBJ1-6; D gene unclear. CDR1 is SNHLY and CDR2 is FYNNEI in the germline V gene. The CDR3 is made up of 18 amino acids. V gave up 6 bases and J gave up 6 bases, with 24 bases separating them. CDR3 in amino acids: CASRIPPWADRRNSPLHF. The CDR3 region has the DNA TGTGCCAGCAGGATACCACCATGGGCAGATCGACGTAATTCACCCCTCCACTTT.

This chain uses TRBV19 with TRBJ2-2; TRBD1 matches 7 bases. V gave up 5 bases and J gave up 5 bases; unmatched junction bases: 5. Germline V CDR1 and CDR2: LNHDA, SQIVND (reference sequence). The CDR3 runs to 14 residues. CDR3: CASSHGTETGELFF. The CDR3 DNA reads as TGTGCCAGTAGTCATGGGACAGAAACCGGGGAGCTGTTTTTT.

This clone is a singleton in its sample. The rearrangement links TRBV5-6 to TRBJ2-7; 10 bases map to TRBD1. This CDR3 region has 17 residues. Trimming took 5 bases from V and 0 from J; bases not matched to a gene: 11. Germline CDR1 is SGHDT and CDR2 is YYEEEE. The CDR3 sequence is CASRVRDRGFSSYEQYF. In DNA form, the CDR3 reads TGTGCCAGCAGGGTCCGGGACAGGGGCTTTAGCTCCTACGAGCAGTACTTC.

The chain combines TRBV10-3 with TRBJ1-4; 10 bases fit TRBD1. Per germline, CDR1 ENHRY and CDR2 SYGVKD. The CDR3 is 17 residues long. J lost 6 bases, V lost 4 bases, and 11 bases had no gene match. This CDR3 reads CAISVGRPGTGDEKLFF. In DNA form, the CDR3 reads TGTGCCATCAGTGTCGGTCGACCCGGGACAGGGGATGAAAAACTGTTTTTT.

CDR3 amino acids: CARSLYLVISYEQYF. CDR3 nucleotide sequence: TGTGCCAGAAGCTTGTATTTAGTGATTTCCTACGAGCAGTACTTC. V and J are TRBV5-3 and TRBJ2-7; no clear D. TRBV5-3 is placed among ORFs of uncertain function. Deletions cut 1 base from V and 1 base from J, with 12 bases between. The CDR3 has 15 residues.

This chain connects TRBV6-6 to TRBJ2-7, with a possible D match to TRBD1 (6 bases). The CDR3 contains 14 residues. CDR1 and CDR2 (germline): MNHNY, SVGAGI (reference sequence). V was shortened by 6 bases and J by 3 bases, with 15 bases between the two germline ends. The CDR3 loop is CASSLENRDYEQYV. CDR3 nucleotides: TGTGCCAGCAGCCTAGAAAACAGGGACTACGAGCAGTACGTC.

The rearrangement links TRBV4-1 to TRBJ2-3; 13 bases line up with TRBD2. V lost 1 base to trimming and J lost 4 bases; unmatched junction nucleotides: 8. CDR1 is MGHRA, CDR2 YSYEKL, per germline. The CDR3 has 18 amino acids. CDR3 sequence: CASSQGLLAGGLADTQYF. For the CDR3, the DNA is TGCGCCAGCAGCCAAGGCCTACTAGCGGGGGGGCTGGCAGATACGCAGTATTTT.

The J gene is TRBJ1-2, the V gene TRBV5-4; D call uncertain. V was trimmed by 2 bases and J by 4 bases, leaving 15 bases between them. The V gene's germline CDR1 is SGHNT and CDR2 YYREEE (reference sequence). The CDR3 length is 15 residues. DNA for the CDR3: TGTGCCAGCAGCTTTCATCCCCGTGTCGGCTATGGCTACACCTTC. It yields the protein CASSFHPRVGYGYTF.

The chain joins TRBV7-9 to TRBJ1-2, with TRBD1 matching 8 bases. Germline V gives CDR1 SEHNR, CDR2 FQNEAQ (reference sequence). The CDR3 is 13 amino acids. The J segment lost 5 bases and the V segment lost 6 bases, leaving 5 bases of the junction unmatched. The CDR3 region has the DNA TGTGCCAGCAGGAAAACAGGGGGATATGGCTACACCTTC. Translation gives CASRKTGGYGYTF.

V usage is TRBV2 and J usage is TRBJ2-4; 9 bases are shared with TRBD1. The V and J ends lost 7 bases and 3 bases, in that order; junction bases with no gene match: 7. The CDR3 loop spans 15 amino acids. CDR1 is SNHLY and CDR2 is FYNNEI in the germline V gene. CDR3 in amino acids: CASTETGGFKNIQYF. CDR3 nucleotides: TGTGCCAGCACCGAGACAGGGGGGTTCAAAAACATTCAGTACTTC.

CDR3 in amino acids: CAISDGRGLAGDADTQYF. The CDR3 coding sequence is TGTGCCATCAGTGACGGGAGGGGACTAGCGGGAGACGCAGATACGCAGTATTTT. V is TRBV10-3 and J is TRBJ2-3; 14 bases fit TRBD2. The CDR3 sequence is 18 residues long. In germline, CDR1 is ENHRY, CDR2 SYGVKD. V was clipped by 3 bases and J by 4 bases; unmatched bases: 9.